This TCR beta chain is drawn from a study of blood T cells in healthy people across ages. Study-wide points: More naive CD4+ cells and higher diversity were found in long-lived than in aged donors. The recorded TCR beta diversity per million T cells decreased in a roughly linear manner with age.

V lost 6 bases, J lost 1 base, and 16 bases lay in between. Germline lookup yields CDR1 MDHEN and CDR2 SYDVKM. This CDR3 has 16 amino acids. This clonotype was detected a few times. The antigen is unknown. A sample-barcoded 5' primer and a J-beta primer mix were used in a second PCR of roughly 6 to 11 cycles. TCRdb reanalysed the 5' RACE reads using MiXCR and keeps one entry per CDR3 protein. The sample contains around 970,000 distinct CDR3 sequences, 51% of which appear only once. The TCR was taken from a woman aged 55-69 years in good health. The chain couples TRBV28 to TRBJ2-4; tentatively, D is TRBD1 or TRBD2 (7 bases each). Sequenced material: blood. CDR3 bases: TGTGCCAGCAGCCCTGCAGGGGGGGCGGCCAAAAACATTCAGTACTTC. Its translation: CASSPAGGAAKNIQYF. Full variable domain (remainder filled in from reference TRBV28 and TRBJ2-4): DVKVTQSSRYLVKRTGEKVFLECVQDMDHENMFWYRQDPGLGLRLIYFSYDVKMKEKGDIPEGYSVSREKKERFSLILESASTNQTSMYLCASSPAGGAAKNIQYFGAGTRLSVL.